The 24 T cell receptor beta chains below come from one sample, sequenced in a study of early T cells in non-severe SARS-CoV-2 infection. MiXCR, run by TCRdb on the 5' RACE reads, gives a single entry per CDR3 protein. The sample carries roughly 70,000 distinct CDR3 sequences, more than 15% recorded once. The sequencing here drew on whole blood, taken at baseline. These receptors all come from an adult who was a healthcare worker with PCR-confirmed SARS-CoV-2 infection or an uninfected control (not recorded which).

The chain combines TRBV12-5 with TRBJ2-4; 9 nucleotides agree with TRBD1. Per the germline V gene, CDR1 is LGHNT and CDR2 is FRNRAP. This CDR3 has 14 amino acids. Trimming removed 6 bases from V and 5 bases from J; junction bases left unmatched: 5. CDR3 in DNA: TGTGCTAGTGGCACGGACAGGGGAGAAAACATTCAGTACTTC. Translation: CASGTDRGENIQYF.

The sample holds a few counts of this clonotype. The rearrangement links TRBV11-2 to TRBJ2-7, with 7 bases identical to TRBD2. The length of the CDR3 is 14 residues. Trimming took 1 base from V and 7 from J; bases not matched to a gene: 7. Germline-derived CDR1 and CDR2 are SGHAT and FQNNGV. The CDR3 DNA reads TGTGCCAGCAGCTTAGGGGGAGGGCCCAAGGAGCAGTACTTC. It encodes CASSLGGGPKEQYF. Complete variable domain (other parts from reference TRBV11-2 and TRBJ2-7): EAGVAQSPRYKIIEKRQSVAFWCNPISGHATLYWYQQILGQGPKLLIQFQNNGVVDDSQLPKDRFSAERLKGVDSTLKIQPAKLEDSAVYLCASSLGGGPKEQYFGPGTRLTVT.

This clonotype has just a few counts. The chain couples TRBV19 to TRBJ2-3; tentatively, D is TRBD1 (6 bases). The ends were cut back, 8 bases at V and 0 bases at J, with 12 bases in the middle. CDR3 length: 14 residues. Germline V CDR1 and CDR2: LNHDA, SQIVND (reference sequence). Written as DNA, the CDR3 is TGTGCCAGTCGCACCGGGACAAGCACAGATACGCAGTATTTT. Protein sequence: CASRTGTSTDTQYF.

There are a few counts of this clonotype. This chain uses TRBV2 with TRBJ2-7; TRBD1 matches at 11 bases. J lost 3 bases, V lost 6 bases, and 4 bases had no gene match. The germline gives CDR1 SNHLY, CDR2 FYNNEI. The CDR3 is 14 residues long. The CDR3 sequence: CASRGDRGYYEQYF. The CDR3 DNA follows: TGTGCCAGCAGAGGGGACAGGGGGTACTACGAGCAGTACTTC. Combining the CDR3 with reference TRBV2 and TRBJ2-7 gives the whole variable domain EPEVTQTPSHQVTQMGQEVILRCVPISNHLYFYWYRQILGQKVEFLVSFYNNEISEKSEIFDDQFSVERPDGSNFTLKIRSTKLEDSAMYFCASRGDRGYYEQYFGPGTRLTVT.

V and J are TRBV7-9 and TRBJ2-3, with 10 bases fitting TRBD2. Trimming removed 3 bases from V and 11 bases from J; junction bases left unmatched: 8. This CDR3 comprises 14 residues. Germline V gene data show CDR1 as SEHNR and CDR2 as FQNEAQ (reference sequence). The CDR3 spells CASSFRAGGEKQYF. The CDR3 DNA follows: TGTGCCAGCAGCTTTCGAGCGGGGGGGGAGAAGCAGTATTTT.

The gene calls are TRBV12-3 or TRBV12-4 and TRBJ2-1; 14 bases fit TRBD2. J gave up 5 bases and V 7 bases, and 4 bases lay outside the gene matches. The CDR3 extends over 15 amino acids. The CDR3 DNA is TGTGCCAGCACCCGACTAGCGGGGGGGGACAATGAGCAGTTCTTC. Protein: CASTRLAGGDNEQFF.

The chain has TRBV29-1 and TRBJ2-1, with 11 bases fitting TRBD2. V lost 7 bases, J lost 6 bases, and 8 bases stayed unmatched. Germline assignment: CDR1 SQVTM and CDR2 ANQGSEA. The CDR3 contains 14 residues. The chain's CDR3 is CSAETSGAINEQFF. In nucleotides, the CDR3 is TGCAGCGCTGAGACTAGCGGGGCGATCAATGAGCAGTTCTTC.

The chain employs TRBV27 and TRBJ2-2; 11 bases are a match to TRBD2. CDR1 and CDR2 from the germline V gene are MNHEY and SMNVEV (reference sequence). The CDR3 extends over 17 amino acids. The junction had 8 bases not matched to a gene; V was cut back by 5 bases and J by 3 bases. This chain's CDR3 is CASSTDASGRYTGELFF. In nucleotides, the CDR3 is TGTGCCAGCAGTACTGACGCTAGCGGGAGGTACACCGGGGAGCTGTTTTTT.

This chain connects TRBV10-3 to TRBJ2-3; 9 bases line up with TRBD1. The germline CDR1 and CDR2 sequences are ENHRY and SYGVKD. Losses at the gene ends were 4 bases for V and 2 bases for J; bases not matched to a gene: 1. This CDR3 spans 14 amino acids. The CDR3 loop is CAISGTGDTDTQYF. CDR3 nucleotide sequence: TGTGCCATCAGTGGGACAGGGGACACAGATACGCAGTATTTT.

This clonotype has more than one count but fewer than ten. The CDR3 DNA sequence: TGTGCCAGTAGTATAGCCCGGGACTACAATGAGCAGTTCTTC. It is translated as CASSIARDYNEQFF. The V gene is TRBV19, the J gene TRBJ2-1; TRBD2 might be the D (5 bases). CDR3 length equals 14 residues. The V end was cut by 1 base, the J end by 3 bases, with 7 bases between. CDR1 and CDR2 from the germline V gene are LNHDA and SQIVND (reference sequence).

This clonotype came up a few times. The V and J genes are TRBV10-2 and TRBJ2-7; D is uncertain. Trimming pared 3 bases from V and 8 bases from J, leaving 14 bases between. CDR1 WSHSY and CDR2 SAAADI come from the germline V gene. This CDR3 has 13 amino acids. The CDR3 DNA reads TGCGCCAGCAGTGATTGGGTACCTGGACAGCAGTACTTC. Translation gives CASSDWVPGQQYF.

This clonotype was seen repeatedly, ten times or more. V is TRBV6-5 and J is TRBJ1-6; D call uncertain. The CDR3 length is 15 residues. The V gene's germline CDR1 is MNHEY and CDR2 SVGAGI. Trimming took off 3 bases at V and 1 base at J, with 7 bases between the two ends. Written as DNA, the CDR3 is TGTGCCAGCAGTTATACAGCGTCCTATAATTCACCCCTCCACTTT. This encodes CASSYTASYNSPLHF.

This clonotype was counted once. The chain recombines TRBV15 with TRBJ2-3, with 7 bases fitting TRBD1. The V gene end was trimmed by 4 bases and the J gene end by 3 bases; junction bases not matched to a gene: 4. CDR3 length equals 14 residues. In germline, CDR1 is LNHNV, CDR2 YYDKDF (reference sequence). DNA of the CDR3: TGTGCCACCAGCACCGGACAGGTTACAGATACGCAGTATTTT. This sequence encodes CATSTGQVTDTQYF.

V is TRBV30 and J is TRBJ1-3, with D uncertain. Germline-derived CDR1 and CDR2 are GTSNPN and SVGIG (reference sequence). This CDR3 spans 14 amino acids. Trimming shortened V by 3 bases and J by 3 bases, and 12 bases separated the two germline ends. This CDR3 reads CAWRGLAFGNTIYF. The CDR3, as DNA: TGTGCCTGGAGAGGATTGGCCTTTGGAAACACCATATATTTT.

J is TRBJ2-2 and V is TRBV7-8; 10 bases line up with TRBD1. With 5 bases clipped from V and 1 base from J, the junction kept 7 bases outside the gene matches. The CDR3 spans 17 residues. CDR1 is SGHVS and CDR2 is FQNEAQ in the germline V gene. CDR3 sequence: CASSPRTGGMNTGELFF. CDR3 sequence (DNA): TGTGCCAGCAGCCCGCGGACAGGGGGGATGAACACCGGGGAGCTGTTTTTT.

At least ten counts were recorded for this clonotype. The CDR3 spells CASSPRQNYGYTF. The CDR3 DNA sequence: TGTGCCAGCAGTCCCCGACAGAACTATGGCTACACCTTC. The V and J genes are TRBV12-3 or TRBV12-4 and TRBJ1-2, with D perhaps TRBD1 (5 bases). Trimming removed 5 bases from V and 2 bases from J, with 9 bases in between. The CDR3 extends over 13 amino acids.

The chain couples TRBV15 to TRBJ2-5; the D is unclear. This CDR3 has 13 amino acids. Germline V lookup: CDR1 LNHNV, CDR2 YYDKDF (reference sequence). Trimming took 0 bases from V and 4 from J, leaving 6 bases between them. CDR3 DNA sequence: TGTGCCACCAGCAGAGATTTTAGAGAGACCCAGTACTTC. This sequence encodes CATSRDFRETQYF.

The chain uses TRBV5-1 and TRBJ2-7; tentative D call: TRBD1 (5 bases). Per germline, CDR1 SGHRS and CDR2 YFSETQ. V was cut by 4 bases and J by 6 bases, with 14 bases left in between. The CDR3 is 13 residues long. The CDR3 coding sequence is TGCGCCAGCAGCGTAAAGATTGGGGCCGAGCAGTACTTC. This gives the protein CASSVKIGAEQYF.

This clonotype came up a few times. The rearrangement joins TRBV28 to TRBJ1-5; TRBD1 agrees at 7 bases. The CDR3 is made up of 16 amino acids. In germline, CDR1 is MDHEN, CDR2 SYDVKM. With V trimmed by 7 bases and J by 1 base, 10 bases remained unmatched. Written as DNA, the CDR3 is TGTGCCAGCATTAGGACAGGTATGGGGAGCAATCAGCCCCAGCATTTT. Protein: CASIRTGMGSNQPQHF.

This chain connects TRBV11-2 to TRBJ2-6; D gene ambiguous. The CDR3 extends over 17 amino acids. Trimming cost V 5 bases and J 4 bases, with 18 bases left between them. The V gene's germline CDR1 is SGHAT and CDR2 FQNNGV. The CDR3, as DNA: TGTGCCAGCAGCCCGCAAAATCAACGCTCAGGGGCCAACGTCCTGACTTTC. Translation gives CASSPQNQRSGANVLTF. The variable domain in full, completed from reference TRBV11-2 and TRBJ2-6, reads EAGVAQSPRYKIIEKRQSVAFWCNPISGHATLYWYQQILGQGPKLLIQFQNNGVVDDSQLPKDRFSAERLKGVDSTLKIQPAKLEDSAVYLCASSPQNQRSGANVLTFGAGSRLTVL.

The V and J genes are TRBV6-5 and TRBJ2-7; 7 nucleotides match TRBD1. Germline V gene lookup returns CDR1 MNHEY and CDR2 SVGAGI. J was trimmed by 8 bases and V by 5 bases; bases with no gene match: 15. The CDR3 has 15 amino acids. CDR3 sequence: CASSRETGNPYKQYF. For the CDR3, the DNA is TGTGCCAGCAGTCGAGAGACAGGGAATCCATACAAGCAGTACTTC.

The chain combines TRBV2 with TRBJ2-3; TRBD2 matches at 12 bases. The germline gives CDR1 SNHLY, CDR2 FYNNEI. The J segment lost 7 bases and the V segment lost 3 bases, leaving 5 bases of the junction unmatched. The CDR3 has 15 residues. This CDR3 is CASSETSGRSNTQYF. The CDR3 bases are TGTGCCAGCAGTGAGACTAGCGGGAGATCTAATACGCAGTATTTT. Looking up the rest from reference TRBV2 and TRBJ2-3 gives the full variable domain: EPEVTQTPSHQVTQMGQEVILRCVPISNHLYFYWYRQILGQKVEFLVSFYNNEISEKSEIFDDQFSVERPDGSNFTLKIRSTKLEDSAMYFCASSETSGRSNTQYFGPGTRLTVL.

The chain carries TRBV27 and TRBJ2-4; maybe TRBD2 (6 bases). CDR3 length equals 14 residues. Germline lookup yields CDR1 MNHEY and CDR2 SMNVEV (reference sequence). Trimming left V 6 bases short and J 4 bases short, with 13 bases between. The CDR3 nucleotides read TGTGCCAGCAGCACAGGACGGGGGAAAAACATTCAGTACTTC. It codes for CASSTGRGKNIQYF.

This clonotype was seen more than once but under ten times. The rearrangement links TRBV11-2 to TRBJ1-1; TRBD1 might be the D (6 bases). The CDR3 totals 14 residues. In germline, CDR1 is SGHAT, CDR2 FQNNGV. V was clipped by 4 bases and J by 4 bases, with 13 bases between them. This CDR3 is CASSSQGGFTEAFF. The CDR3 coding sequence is TGTGCCAGCAGCTCACAGGGAGGATTCACTGAAGCTTTCTTT.